The sequence of this T cell receptor beta chain was determined in a study of shared clonotypes between healthy human individuals. The authors ran the assay at deep level. Sequenced by immunoSEQ multiplex PCR; TCRdb stores in-frame clones only, minus some. The table includes 2.5 million or so clones, around 94% detected once. Study results and limitations: Lower generation probabilities were found for non-shared clonotypes than for those shared by all four donors. Naive subsets tended to show greater estimated richness than memory subsets. The researchers took only blood, and tissue repertoires probably look different.

On this clone: The antigen is undetermined.

The germline V gene has CDR1 SGHKS and CDR2 YYEKEE (reference sequence). The CDR3 totals 13 residues. V dropped 4 bases and J dropped 13 bases, with 19 bases sitting between them. The chain joins TRBV5-5 to TRBJ2-3; a weak D match, TRBD2 (5 bases). The source of this sequence is a man between 18 and 29 years old in good health. The sample consisted of naive CD4+ T cells sorted from blood. Documented subset: CD45RA+ positively selected. CDR3 coding DNA: TGTGCCAGCAGCATGGACTTGCAGCTCGTCGAGTATTTT. Protein: CASSMDLQLVEYF.